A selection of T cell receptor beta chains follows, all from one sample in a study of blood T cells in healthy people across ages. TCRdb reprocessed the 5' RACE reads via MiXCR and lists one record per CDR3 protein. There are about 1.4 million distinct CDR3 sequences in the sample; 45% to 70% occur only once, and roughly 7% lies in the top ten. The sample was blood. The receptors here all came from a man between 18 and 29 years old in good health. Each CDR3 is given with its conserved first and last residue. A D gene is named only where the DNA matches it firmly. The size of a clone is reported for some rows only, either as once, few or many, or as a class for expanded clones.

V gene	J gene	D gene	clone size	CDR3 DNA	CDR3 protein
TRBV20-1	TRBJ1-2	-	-	TGCAGTGCTAGAGATGGGGGCGGAGATTTCTATGGCTACACCTTC	CSARDGGGDFYGYTF
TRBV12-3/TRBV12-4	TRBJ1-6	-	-	TGTGCCAGCAAAATGCAGGGGAATTCACCCCTCCACTTT	CASKMQGNSPLHF
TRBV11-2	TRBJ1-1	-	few	TGTGCCAGCAGCTTAAAATTCAGAACTGAAGCTTTCTTT	CASSLKFRTEAFF
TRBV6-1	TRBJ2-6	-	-	TGTGCCAGTGGGGCGAAGCCTGGGGCCAACGTCCTGACTTTC	CASGAKPGANVLTF
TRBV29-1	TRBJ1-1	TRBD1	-	TGCAGCGTTGAAGGAGGACAGGGGAACACTGAAGCTTTCTTT	CSVEGGQGNTEAFF
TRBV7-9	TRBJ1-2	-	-	TGTGCCAGCAGCTTTGAAAGTGGCTACACCTTC	CASSFESGYTF
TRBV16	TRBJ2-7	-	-	TGTGCCAGCGGCCTCAGAGGACAAGGGGACGAGCAGTACTTC	CASGLRGQGDEQYF
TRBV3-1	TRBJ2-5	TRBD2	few	TGTGCCAGCAGCCCACTGGGACTAGCGGGGGTAGAGCAGTACTTC	CASSPLGLAGVEQYF
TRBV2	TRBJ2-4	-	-	TGTGCCAGCAGTCACAGGGATGGGGGCAAAAACATTCAGTACTTC	CASSHRDGGKNIQYF
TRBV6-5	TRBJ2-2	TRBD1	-	TGTGCCAGCAGTTTGTCCCACAGGGGGAGCACCGGGGAGCTGTTTTTT	CASSLSHRGSTGELFF
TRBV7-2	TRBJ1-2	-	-	TGTGCCAGCAGCGGGGGACGAGCTAACTATGGCTACACCTTC	CASSGGRANYGYTF
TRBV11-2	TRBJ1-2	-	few	TGTGCCAGCAGCTTAGCCCCACGGGGCTACACCTTC	CASSLAPRGYTF
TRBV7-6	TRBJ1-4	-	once	TGTGCCAGCAGCGCCGGGACACTCATCCTTTCTAATGAAAAACTGTTTTTT	CASSAGTLILSNEKLFF
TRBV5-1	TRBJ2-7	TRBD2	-	TGCGCCAGCAGCCCAATGACTAGCGGAGGACAACCCTACGAGCAGTACTTC	CASSPMTSGGQPYEQYF
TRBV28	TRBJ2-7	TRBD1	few	TGTGCCAGCAGTTTAGTCAACAGGGGCTACGAGCAGTACTTC	CASSLVNRGYEQYF
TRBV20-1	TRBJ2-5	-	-	TGCAGTGCCACCACGAAAAAACGGCCCGACCCGACGAAAAGGGCCCAGTACTTC	CSATTKKRPDPTKRAQYF